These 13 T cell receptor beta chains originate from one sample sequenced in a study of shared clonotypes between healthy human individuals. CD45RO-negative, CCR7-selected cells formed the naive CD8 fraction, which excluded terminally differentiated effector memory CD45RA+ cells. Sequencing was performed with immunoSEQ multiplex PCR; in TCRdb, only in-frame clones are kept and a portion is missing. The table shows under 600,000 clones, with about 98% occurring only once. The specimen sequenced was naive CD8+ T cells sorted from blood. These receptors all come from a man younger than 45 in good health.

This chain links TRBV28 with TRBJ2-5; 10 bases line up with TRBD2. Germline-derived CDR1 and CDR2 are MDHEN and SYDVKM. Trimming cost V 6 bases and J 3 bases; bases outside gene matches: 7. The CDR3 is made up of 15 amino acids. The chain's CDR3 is CASRPAGGFEETQYF. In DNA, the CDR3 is TGTGCCAGCAGACCAGCGGGAGGGTTCGAAGAGACCCAGTACTTC.

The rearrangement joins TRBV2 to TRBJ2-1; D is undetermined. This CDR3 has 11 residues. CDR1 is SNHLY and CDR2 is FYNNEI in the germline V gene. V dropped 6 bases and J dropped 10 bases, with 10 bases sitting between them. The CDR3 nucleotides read TGTGCCAGCAGGGGTAGTCTGGAGCAGTTCTTC. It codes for CASRGSLEQFF. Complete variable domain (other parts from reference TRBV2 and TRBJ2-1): EPEVTQTPSHQVTQMGQEVILRCVPISNHLYFYWYRQILGQKVEFLVSFYNNEISEKSEIFDDQFSVERPDGSNFTLKIRSTKLEDSAMYFCASRGSLEQFFGPGTRLTVL.

In DNA form, the CDR3 reads TGTGCCAGCAGCTTAGATAGGGGGGAATATAGTCTCGAAAACATTCAGTACTTC. This codes for CASSLDRGEYSLENIQYF. This chain joins TRBV11-2 and TRBJ2-4, with D perhaps TRBD1 or TRBD2 (6 bases each). The CDR3 spans 18 residues. V was shortened by 0 bases and J by 5 bases, with 20 bases between the two germline ends. CDR1 SGHAT and CDR2 FQNNGV come from the germline V gene. The full variable domain, completed using reference TRBV11-2 and TRBJ2-4, is EAGVAQSPRYKIIEKRQSVAFWCNPISGHATLYWYQQILGQGPKLLIQFQNNGVVDDSQLPKDRFSAERLKGVDSTLKIQPAKLEDSAVYLCASSLDRGEYSLENIQYFGAGTRLSVL.

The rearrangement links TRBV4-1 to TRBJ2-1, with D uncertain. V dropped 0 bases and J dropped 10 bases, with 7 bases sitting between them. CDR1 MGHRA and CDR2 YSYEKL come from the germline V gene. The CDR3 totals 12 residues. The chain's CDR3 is CASSQEGSEQFF. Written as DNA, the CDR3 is TGCGCCAGCAGCCAAGAGGGCAGCGAGCAGTTCTTC.

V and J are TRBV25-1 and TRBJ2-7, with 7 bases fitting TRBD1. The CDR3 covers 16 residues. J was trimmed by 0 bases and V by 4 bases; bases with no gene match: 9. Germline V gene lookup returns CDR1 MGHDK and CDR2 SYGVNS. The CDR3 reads CASSAEGAKSSYEQYF. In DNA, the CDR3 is TGTGCCAGCAGTGCCGAGGGGGCAAAGAGCTCCTACGAGCAGTACTTC.

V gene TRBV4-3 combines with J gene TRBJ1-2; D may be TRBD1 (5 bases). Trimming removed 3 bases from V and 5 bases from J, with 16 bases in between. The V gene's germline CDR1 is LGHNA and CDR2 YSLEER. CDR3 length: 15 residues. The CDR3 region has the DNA TGCGCCAGCAGCCATGTCGCGGGGACGGGTTATGGCTACACCTTC. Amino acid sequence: CASSHVAGTGYGYTF.

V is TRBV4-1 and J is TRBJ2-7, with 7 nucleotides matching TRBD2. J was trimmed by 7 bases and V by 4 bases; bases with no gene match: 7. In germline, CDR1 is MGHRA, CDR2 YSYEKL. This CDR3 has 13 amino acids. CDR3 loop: CASSPRLAGEQYF. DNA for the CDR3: TGCGCCAGCAGCCCCCGACTAGCCGGAGAGCAGTACTTC.

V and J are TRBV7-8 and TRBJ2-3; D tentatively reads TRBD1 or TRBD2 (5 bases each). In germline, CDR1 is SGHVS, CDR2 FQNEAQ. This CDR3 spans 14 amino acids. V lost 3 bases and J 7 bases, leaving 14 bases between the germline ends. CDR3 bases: TGTGCCAGCAGCTTTCGTGGGGGTTTATATACGCAGTATTTT. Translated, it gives CASSFRGGLYTQYF.

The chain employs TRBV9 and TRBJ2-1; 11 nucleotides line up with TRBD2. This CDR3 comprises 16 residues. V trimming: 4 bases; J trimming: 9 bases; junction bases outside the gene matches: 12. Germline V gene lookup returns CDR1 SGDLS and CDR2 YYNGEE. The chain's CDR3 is CASSPLLLAGEGEQFF. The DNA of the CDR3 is TGTGCCAGCAGCCCCCTGTTACTAGCGGGAGAGGGTGAGCAGTTCTTC. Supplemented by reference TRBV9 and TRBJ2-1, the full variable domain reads DSGVTQTPKHLITATGQRVTLRCSPRSGDLSVYWYQQSLDQGLQFLIQYYNGEERAKGNILERFSAQQFPDLHSELNLSSLELGDSALYFCASSPLLLAGEGEQFFGPGTRLTVL.

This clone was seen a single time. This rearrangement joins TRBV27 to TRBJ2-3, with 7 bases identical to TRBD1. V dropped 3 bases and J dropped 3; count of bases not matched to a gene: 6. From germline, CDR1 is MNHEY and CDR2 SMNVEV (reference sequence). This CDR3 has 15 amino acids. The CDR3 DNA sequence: TGTGCCAGCAGTTTGAGTGACAGGGTAACAGATACGCAGTATTTT. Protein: CASSLSDRVTDTQYF.

CDR3 DNA: TGTGCCAGCAGTGAGGCCCGGACAGGGCTCAAGAACACTGAAGCTTTCTTT. As protein: CASSEARTGLKNTEAFF. The V call is TRBV6-1, the J call TRBJ1-1, with 8 bases that match TRBD1. With V trimmed by 3 bases and J by 1 base, 10 bases remained unmatched. This CDR3 spans 17 amino acids. CDR1 MNHNS and CDR2 SASEGT come from the germline V gene.

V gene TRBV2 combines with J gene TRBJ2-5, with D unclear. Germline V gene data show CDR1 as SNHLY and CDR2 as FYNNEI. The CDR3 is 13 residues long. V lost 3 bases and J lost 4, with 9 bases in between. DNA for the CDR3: TGTGCCAGCAGTGACTCGATTCTAGAGACCCAGTACTTC. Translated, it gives CASSDSILETQYF.

CDR3 loop: CATSRALEGRLKGYTF. The CDR3 DNA is TGTGCCACCAGCAGAGCCCTCGAGGGCCGACTAAAGGGCTACACCTTC. The V gene is TRBV15, the J gene TRBJ1-2; D gene unclear. The CDR3 is 16 residues long. Germline V CDR1 and CDR2: LNHNV, YYDKDF (reference sequence). Between the trimmed V and J ends, which lost 1 base and 8 bases, there was a span of 20 bases. The full variable domain, with the rest looked up from reference TRBV15 and TRBJ1-2, is DAMVIQNPRYQVTQFGKPVTLSCSQTLNHNVMYWYQQKSSQAPKLLFHYYDKDFNNEADTPDNFQSRRPNTSFCFLDIRSPGLGDTAMYLCATSRALEGRLKGYTFGSGTRLTVV.